This TCR beta chain was identified during a study of blood T cell repertoires in COVID-19. Study in general: Material from acute and convalescent COVID-19 was sourced from the United States, Italy and Spain.

The V and J ends lost 0 bases and 6 bases, in that order; junction bases with no gene match: 8. The CDR3 consists of 17 residues. CDR1 and CDR2 (germline): KGHDR, SFDVKD. In the authors' workflow: By means of reference gene primer amplification, nucleated cell counts were estimated. Assay used: immunoSEQ multiplex PCR; TCRdb lists only in-frame clones, some missing. Clone size and V and J calls were adopted from that table, with D and trimming inferred from the DNA. The sample includes roughly 500,000 clones, 80% to 90% seen only once; the top ten take about 3%. This sequence joins TRBV24-1 and TRBJ2-1; 9 bases are a match to TRBD1. This receptor was taken from a human donor in a cohort sampled during active COVID-19. The sequencing sample was made of peripheral blood. The CDR3 DNA sequence: TGTGCCACCAGTGATTTGCCACGGACAGGGGACCGCAATGAGCAGTTCTTC. This codes for CATSDLPRTGDRNEQFF.